This T cell receptor (beta chain) emerged from a study of T cell repertoires in cytomegalovirus infection. TCRdb independently ran MiXCR on the reads; one entry per CDR3 protein. This table holds around 300,000 distinct CDR3 sequences, about 26% found once. This clonotype was seen only a few times. The V gene end was trimmed by 6 bases and the J gene end by 3 bases; junction bases not matched to a gene: 7. The CDR3 length is 14 residues. Germline values: CDR1 MDHEN, CDR2 SYDVKM. The TCR sequence derives from a human donor in good health (CMV status not recorded). Some clones in this sample may be carry-over from other donors' samples. Sequencing was carried out using PBMCs. This chain connects TRBV28 to TRBJ1-2, with TRBD1 matching over 7 bases. The CDR3 DNA is TGTGCCAGCAGCTCAGGGGGGGAGGACTATGGCTACACCTTC. This sequence encodes CASSSGGEDYGYTF.